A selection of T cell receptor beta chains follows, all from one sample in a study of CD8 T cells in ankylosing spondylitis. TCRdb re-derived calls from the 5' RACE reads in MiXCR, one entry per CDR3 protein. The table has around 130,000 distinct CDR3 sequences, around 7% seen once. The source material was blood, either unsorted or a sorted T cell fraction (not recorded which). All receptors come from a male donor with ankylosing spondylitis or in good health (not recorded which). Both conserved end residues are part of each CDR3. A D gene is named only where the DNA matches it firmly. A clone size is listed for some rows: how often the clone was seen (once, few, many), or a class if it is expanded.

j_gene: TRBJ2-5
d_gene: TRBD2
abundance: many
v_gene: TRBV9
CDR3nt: TGTGCCAGCAGCTCTAGCGGGGGGCGTCAAGAGACCCAGTACTTC
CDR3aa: CASSSSGGRQETQYF

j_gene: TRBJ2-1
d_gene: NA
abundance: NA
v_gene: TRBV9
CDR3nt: TGTGCCAGCGGCGTAGGACTACGAGGGTACAATGAGCAGTTCTTC
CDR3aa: CASGVGLRGYNEQFF

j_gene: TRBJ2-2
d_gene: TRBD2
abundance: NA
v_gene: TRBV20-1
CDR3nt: TGCAGTGCTCTAGCGGGTCACACCGGGGAGCTGTTTTTT
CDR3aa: CSALAGHTGELFF

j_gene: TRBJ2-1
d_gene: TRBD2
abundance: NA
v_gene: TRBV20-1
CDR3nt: TGCTGTGCTAGGATGCGGGGGGGCGGTTTTTTCTATGAGCAGTTCTTC
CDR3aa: CCARMRGGGFFYEQFF

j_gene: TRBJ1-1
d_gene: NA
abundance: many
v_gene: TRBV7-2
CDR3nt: TGTGCCAGCAGCTTAGAGCGGGGGTTGTACACTGAAGCTTTCTTT
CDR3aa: CASSLERGLYTEAFF

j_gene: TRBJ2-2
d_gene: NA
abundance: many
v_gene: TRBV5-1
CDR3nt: TGCGCCAGCAGCTTGACAGGGTCCGGGAACACCGGGGAGCTGTTTTTT
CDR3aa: CASSLTGSGNTGELFF

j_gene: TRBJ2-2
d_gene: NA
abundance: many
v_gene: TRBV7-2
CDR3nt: TGTGCCAGCAGGAGTGGGGGGCTCTATGACGGGGAGCTGTTTTTT
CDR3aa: CASRSGGLYDGELFF

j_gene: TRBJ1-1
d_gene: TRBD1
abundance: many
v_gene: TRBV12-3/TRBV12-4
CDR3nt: TGTGCCAGCAGTTTGAAGGGGGCTCGCACTGAAGCTTTCTTT
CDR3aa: CASSLKGARTEAFF

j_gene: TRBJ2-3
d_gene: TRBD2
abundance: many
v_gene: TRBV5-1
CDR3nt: TGCGCCAGCAGCTCCGGGCGGGGGACGGATACGCAGTATTTT
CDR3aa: CASSSGRGTDTQYF

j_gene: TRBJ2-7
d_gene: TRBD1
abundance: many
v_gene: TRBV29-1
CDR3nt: TGCAGCGTGAGGGACAGAGGTTACGAGCAGTACTTC
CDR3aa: CSVRDRGYEQYF

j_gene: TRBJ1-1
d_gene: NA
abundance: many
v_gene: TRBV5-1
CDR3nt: TGCGCCAGCAGCTTGGCGCCGCAGGTGGCGACTGAAGCTTTCTTT
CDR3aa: CASSLAPQVATEAFF

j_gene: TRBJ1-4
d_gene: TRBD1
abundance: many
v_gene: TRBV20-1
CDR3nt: TGCAGTGCTACACAGGGGGCAGATGAAAAACTGTTTTTT
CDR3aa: CSATQGADEKLFF

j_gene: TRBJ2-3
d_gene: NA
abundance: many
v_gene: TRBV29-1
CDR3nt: TGCAGCGTTCGGGCGGATACCACAGATACGCAGTATTTT
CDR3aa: CSVRADTTDTQYF

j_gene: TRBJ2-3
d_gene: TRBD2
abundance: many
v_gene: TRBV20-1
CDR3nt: TGCAGTGCTAGTTCCGGGACTATCCACACAGATACGCAGTATTTT
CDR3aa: CSASSGTIHTDTQYF

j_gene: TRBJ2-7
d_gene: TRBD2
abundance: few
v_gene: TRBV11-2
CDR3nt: TGTGCCAGCAGTTTCACCCGACTAGCGGGGAGCTACGAGCAGTACTTC
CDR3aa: CASSFTRLAGSYEQYF

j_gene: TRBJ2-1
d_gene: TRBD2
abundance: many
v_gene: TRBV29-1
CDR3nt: TGCAGCGTCCCGGGACTAGCGGGAGGTAATGAGCAGTTCTTC
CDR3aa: CSVPGLAGGNEQFF

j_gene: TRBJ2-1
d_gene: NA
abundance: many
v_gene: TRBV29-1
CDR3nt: TGCAGCGTTAGGGTAAGCTCCTACAATGAGCAGTTCTTC
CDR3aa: CSVRVSSYNEQFF

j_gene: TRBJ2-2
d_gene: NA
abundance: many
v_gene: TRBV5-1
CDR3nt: TGCGCCAGCAGCTTCCTAGCCTTGGACACCGGGGAGCTGTTTTTT
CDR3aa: CASSFLALDTGELFF

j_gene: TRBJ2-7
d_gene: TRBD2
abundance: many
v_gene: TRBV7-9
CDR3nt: TGTGCCAGCAGCCTACTCCTAGCGGGAGGGTCCCTCGACGAGCAGTACTTC
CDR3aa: CASSLLLAGGSLDEQYF

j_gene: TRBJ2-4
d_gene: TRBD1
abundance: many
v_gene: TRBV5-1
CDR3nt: TGCGCCAGCAGCTTCCAGCCCCGGGACAGGGGTTCCAAAAACATTCAGTACTTC
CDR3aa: CASSFQPRDRGSKNIQYF

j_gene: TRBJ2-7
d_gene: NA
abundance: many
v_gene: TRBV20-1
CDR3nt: TGCAGTGCTAGACACTTGACAGCCCCATCCTACGAGCAGTACTTC
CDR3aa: CSARHLTAPSYEQYF

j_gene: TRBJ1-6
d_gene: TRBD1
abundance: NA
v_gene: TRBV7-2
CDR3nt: TGTGCCAGCAGCGCAGAGGGACAGGGATTGACACCCCTCCACTTT
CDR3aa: CASSAEGQGLTPLHF

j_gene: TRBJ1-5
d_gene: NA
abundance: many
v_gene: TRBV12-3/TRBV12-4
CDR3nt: TGTGCCAGCAGTTTTCGGACGAATCAGCCCCAGCATTTT
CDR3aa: CASSFRTNQPQHF

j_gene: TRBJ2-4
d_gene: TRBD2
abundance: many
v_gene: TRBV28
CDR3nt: TGTGCCAGCAGTTTAGTTTCAGCCAGCTTCGGACTAGCGGAAAACATTCAGTACTTC
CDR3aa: CASSLVSASFGLAENIQYF

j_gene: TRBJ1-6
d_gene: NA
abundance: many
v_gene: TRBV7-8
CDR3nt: TGTGCCAGCAGAGATGGGGTGAGCTGGGGTTCACCCCTCCACTTT
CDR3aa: CASRDGVSWGSPLHF

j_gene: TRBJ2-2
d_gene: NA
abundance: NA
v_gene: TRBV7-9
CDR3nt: TGTGCCAGCAGCGCACAGAACACCGGGGAGCTGTTTTTT
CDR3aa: CASSAQNTGELFF

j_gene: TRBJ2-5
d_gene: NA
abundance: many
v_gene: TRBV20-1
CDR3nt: TGCAGTGGGGAAGCACAAGAGACCCAGTACTTC
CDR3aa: CSGEAQETQYF

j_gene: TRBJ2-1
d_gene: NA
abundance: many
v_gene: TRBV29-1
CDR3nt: TGCAGCGTTGAAGAGGTTGGGGGGAGCGCCTACAATGAGCAGTTCTTC
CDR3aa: CSVEEVGGSAYNEQFF

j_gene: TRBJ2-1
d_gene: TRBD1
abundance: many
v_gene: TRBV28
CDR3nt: TGTGCCAGCAGTTCCCCGGGACAGGCCGTCAATGAGCAGTTCTTC
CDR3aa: CASSSPGQAVNEQFF

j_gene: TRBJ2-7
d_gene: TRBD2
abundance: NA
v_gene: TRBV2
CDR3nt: TGTGCCAGCAGTGAAACTAGCGGGGGTCCTTCCGAGCAGTACTTC
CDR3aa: CASSETSGGPSEQYF

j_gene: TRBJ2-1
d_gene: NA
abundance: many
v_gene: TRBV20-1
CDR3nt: TGCAGTGCGCGCACAGGGACCCCCTCCTACAATGAGCAGTTCTTC
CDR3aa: CSARTGTPSYNEQFF

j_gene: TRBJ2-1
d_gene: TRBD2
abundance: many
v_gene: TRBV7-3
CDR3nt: TGTGCCAGCAGCCCCCCCGGACTAGGCCTCAATGAGCAGTTCTTC
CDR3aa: CASSPPGLGLNEQFF

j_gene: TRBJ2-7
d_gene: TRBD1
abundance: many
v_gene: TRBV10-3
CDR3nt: TGTGCCATCAGTGGGACCACAGGGGTAACCTACGAGCAGTACTTC
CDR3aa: CAISGTTGVTYEQYF

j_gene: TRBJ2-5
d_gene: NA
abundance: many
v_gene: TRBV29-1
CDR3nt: TGCAGCGTTGGGGGTGAGACCCAGTACTTC
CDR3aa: CSVGGETQYF

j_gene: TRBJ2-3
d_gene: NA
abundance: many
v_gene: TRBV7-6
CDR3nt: TGTGCCAGCAGCTTAGCTATAGGCACAGATACGCAGTATTTT
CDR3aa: CASSLAIGTDTQYF

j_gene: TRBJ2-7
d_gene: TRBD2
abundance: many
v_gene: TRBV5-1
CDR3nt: TGCGCCAGCAGCTTGGGAGCGGGAGTGATCTACGAGCAGTACTTC
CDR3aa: CASSLGAGVIYEQYF

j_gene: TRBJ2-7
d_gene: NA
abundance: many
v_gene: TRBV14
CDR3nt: TGTGCCAGCAGCCTCTTTGGGGCTTCTTCCTACGAGCAGTACTTC
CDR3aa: CASSLFGASSYEQYF

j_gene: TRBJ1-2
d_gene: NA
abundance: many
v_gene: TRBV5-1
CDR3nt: TGCGCCAGCAGCTTGCCTCAGGGTGGTGGCTACACCTTC
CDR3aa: CASSLPQGGGYTF

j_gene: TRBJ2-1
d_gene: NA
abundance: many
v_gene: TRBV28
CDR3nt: TGTGCCAGCAGTTTTGAGCGGCGTGACAATGAGCAGTTCTTC
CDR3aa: CASSFERRDNEQFF

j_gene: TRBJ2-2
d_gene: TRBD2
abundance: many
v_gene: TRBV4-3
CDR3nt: TGCGCCAGCAGCCAAGATCTAGCGGGAGGGGTCGGGGAGCTGTTTTTT
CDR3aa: CASSQDLAGGVGELFF